Reported below is one T cell receptor (beta chain). Unique molecular identifiers were incorporated during preparation of the TCRbeta library. Each CDR3 protein is one row after TCRdb ran MiXCR on the PCR reads. Of approximately 590,000 distinct CDR3 sequences listed, over 9.5% were seen once; the top ten hold around 4%. The CDR3 runs 17 residues. Germline V gives CDR1 SGHAT, CDR2 FQNNGV. V gave up 1 base and J gave up 6 bases, with 20 bases separating them. This specimen belongs to a study of T-cell reconstitution after alpha-beta-depleted transplantation in children. The chain links TRBV11-2 to TRBJ2-3, with D hard to call. The sequence was obtained from a human donor who donated a stem cell graft to a child with acute myeloid leukemia. Sequences were derived from PBMCs from the stem cell graft donor, sampled from the stem cell graft. DNA for the CDR3: TGTGCCAGCAGCTTAGTTCCGGACCTTGGACCTCGGGATACGCAGTATTTT. Translating it yields CASSLVPDLGPRDTQYF.